The 29 T cell receptor beta chains presented below share a single source sample, sequenced in a study of CD8 T cells in ankylosing spondylitis (dated by TCRdb to the late 2010s). No antigen is known for these receptors. The library was produced with 5' RACE. Sequencing relied on an Illumina HiSeq 2500. Starting from the raw public reads, TCRdb applied fastp trimming at Q25, assembled clones with MiXCR and retained in-frame beta chains. Under each unique CDR3 protein, matching rows form one entry showing the most common genes and DNA. The sample contains around 430,000 distinct CDR3 sequences, roughly 15% of them found a single time. The ten largest clones take up approximately 1% of the sample. Results the study describes overall, beyond this receptor: Blood from ankylosing spondylitis patients appeared to be characterized by a TCR beta motif composed of roughly eight highly homologous amino acid variants.

Sequenced sample: blood, either unsorted or a sorted T cell fraction (not recorded which). The receptors come from a male donor with ankylosing spondylitis.

This clonotype was detected a few times. The genes are TRBV12-3 or TRBV12-4 and TRBJ2-2; D uncertain. The CDR3 spans 13 residues. Trimming shortened V by 6 bases and J by 6 bases, and 11 bases separated the two germline ends. Written as DNA, the CDR3 is TGTGCCAGCAGAAAAAGAGATCCCGGGGAGCTGTTTTTT. Its translation is CASRKRDPGELFF.

The chain recombines TRBV20-1 with TRBJ1-4, with D tentatively TRBD1 (5 bases). Germline values: CDR1 DFQATT, CDR2 SNEGSKA (reference sequence). CDR3 size: 15 residues. V was pared by 0 bases and J by 3 bases, with 11 bases between. The CDR3 loop reads CSAREGTAANEKLFF. The DNA for the CDR3 is TGCAGTGCTAGAGAAGGGACCGCAGCTAATGAAAAACTGTTTTTT.

The chain employs TRBV29-1 and TRBJ2-3; D call uncertain. Trimming took off 6 bases at V and 0 bases at J, with 13 bases between the two ends. The germline V gene encodes CDR1 SQVTM and CDR2 ANQGSEA. The length of the CDR3 is 14 residues. The CDR3 protein is CSVTTWRSTDTQYF. Here the CDR3 DNA reads TGCAGCGTGACGACTTGGCGGAGCACAGATACGCAGTATTTT.

The rearrangement joins TRBV6-5 to TRBJ2-5, with 7 nucleotides matching TRBD2. The J segment lost 2 bases and the V segment lost 2 bases, leaving 5 bases of the junction unmatched. The CDR3 runs 15 residues. Per germline, CDR1 MNHEY and CDR2 SVGAGI. The CDR3 protein is CASSYTLARQETQYF. The CDR3 nucleotides are TGTGCCAGCAGTTACACACTAGCGAGACAAGAGACCCAGTACTTC.

This clonotype was counted once. The rearrangement uses TRBV4-1 and TRBJ2-7, with 10 bases aligning to TRBD2. This CDR3 is 15 amino acids long. J was trimmed by 1 base and V by 4 bases; bases with no gene match: 4. Germline V lookup: CDR1 MGHRA, CDR2 YSYEKL. The CDR3 is CASSPLGLASYEQYF. CDR3 bases: TGCGCCAGCAGCCCGCTGGGACTAGCGTCCTACGAGCAGTACTTC.

This clonotype was counted at least ten times. The CDR3, as DNA: TGCGCCAGCAGCTACGACGGGGGGGCCCAGACCCAGTACTTC. Translation: CASSYDGGAQTQYF. This chain uses TRBV5-1 with TRBJ2-5, with 8 bases that match TRBD2. CDR1 and CDR2 (germline): SGHRS, YFSETQ. V gave up 3 bases and J gave up 6 bases; unmatched junction bases: 7. The CDR3 spans 14 residues.

This chain uses TRBV20-1 with TRBJ1-4, with unresolved D. In germline, CDR1 is DFQATT, CDR2 SNEGSKA (reference sequence). This CDR3 is 14 amino acids long. V was clipped by 5 bases and J by 7 bases, with 17 bases between them. The CDR3 coding sequence is TGCAGTGCTTCCCTGGGAGGCCTAGGTGAAAAACTGTTTTTT. Amino acid sequence: CSASLGGLGEKLFF.

This chain links TRBV7-2 with TRBJ2-3, with D perhaps TRBD2 (5 bases). Trimming left V 8 bases short and J 2 bases short, with 14 bases between. There are 14 residues in the CDR3. Germline V gene lookup returns CDR1 SGHTA and CDR2 FQGNSA. DNA of the CDR3: TGTGCCAGCGCCCGAGGGCAGCACACAGATACGCAGTATTTT. This encodes CASARGQHTDTQYF.

The chain is built from TRBV7-2 and TRBJ1-2; 7 bases line up with TRBD1. Trimming cost V 5 bases and J 2 bases; bases outside gene matches: 11. The CDR3 is 16 amino acids. Germline V gene lookup returns CDR1 SGHTA and CDR2 FQGNSA. The CDR3 spells CASSLLPGQLNYGYTF. The CDR3, as DNA: TGTGCCAGCAGCCTCCTTCCGGGACAGCTAAACTATGGCTACACCTTC.

This clonotype was counted only a few times. The chain uses TRBV25-1 and TRBJ1-2; the D is unclear. Trimming took off 8 bases at V and 4 bases at J, with 14 bases between the two ends. The CDR3 contains 13 residues. Germline assignment: CDR1 MGHDK and CDR2 SYGVNS. The CDR3 here is CASAEREGYGYTF. CDR3 coding DNA: TGTGCCAGCGCTGAAAGGGAGGGCTATGGCTACACCTTC.

This clonotype was recorded at least ten times. V is TRBV5-4 and J is TRBJ1-1; possibly TRBD1 for D (5 bases). Germline V gives CDR1 SGHNT, CDR2 YYREEE (reference sequence). V lost 2 bases, J lost 3 bases, and 14 bases lay in between. The length of the CDR3 is 15 residues. The CDR3 here is CASSFGAGFDTEAFF. The DNA of the CDR3 is TGTGCCAGCAGCTTCGGGGCGGGGTTTGACACTGAAGCTTTCTTT.

This chain connects TRBV28 to TRBJ2-1; 7 bases line up with TRBD2. Germline CDR1 reads MDHEN; CDR2 reads SYDVKM. The CDR3 runs to 13 residues. V lost 3 bases to trimming and J lost 14 bases; unmatched junction nucleotides: 10. The CDR3 DNA follows: TGTGCCAGCAGTTTGGTGTCAGGGAGGGACGAGTTCTTC. It codes for CASSLVSGRDEFF.

This clonotype has more than one count but fewer than ten. The V gene is TRBV5-1, the J gene TRBJ2-1, with TRBD2 matching 11 bases. Germline CDR1 is SGHRS and CDR2 is YFSETQ. The CDR3 spans 17 residues. The trim removed 4 bases at V and 6 bases at J, leaving 12 bases unmatched. CDR3 protein: CASSRQLAGEDGNEQFF. The CDR3 DNA follows: TGCGCCAGCAGCAGACAACTAGCGGGAGAAGACGGCAATGAGCAGTTCTTC.

This clonotype has just a few counts. The chain combines TRBV20-1 with TRBJ1-2, with D perhaps TRBD1 (6 bases). V was clipped by 0 bases and J by 6 bases, with 17 bases between them. The CDR3 sequence is 15 residues long. Per germline, CDR1 DFQATT and CDR2 SNEGSKA (reference sequence). CDR3 in DNA: TGCAGTGCTAGAGAACCTAACAGGGCCTCTAATGGCTACACCTTC. Translation gives CSAREPNRASNGYTF.

V usage is TRBV4-1 and J usage is TRBJ2-7, with 9 nucleotides matching TRBD2. Per germline, CDR1 MGHRA and CDR2 YSYEKL. V dropped 1 base and J dropped 0; count of bases not matched to a gene: 4. This CDR3 contains 16 residues. CDR3 region: CASSQAPSGVSYEQYF. As DNA, the CDR3 is TGCGCCAGCAGCCAAGCACCTAGCGGGGTCTCCTACGAGCAGTACTTC.

In this sample, this clonotype turned up a few times. The chain is built from TRBV6-1 and TRBJ1-6; 9 nucleotides align to TRBD1. This CDR3 region has 14 residues. CDR1 MNHNS and CDR2 SASEGT come from the germline V gene. Trimming at V came to 6 bases and at J to 10 bases, leaving 7 bases not matched to a gene. DNA for the CDR3: TGTGCCAGCAGCCGGACAGGGGAACGCTCACCCCTCCACTTT. Its translation: CASSRTGERSPLHF.

This clonotype was picked up a small number of times. The chain has TRBV14 and TRBJ2-1; 9 bases map to TRBD1. The junction had 13 bases not matched to a gene; V was cut back by 1 base and J by 6 bases. Germline V gene sequence: CDR1 SGHDN, CDR2 FVKESK. The CDR3 has 18 residues. The CDR3 here is CASSQVPLGDRAFNEQFF. CDR3 DNA sequence: TGTGCCAGCAGCCAAGTCCCGTTGGGGGACAGGGCTTTCAATGAGCAGTTCTTC.

This clonotype was counted a few times. V and J are TRBV14 and TRBJ2-1; no clear D gene. V was shortened by 4 bases and J by 6 bases, with 19 bases between the two germline ends. CDR1 is SGHDN and CDR2 is FVKESK in the germline V gene. This CDR3 has 16 amino acids. CDR3 DNA sequence: TGTGCCAGCAGCCGTTATGGGGAAGTACGCCGCAATGAGCAGTTCTTC. This translates into CASSRYGEVRRNEQFF.

This clonotype has a handful of counts. This rearrangement joins TRBV3-1 to TRBJ1-2; D ambiguous. From germline, CDR1 is LGHDT and CDR2 YNNKEL (reference sequence). Trimming left V 4 bases short and J 0 bases short, with 12 bases between. This CDR3 contains 15 residues. The CDR3 region is CASSLFKGTNYGYTF. CDR3 sequence (DNA): TGTGCCAGCAGCCTCTTTAAGGGAACTAACTATGGCTACACCTTC.

This clonotype has at least ten counts. The junction does not match germline at one end; this may be a read error. The V gene is TRBV12-3 or TRBV12-4, the J gene TRBJ1-2; the D gene is possibly TRBD1 (6 bases). This CDR3 region has 14 residues. The chain's CDR3 is CASSLGGRQSGYTF. CDR3 in DNA: TGTGCCAGCAGCTTAGGGGGACGACAGTCAGGCTACACCTTC.

Ten or more counts support this clonotype. This chain uses TRBV24-1 with TRBJ2-3; 13 positions match TRBD2. CDR1 is KGHDR, CDR2 SFDVKD, per germline. The V and J ends lost 7 bases and 9 bases, in that order; junction bases with no gene match: 12. The CDR3 covers 16 residues. CDR3 nucleotide sequence: TGTGCCACCAGCGCCCCACTAGCGGGAGGGCCGGTGACGCAGTATTTT. Its protein is CATSAPLAGGPVTQYF.

This clonotype was found a few times. The chain carries TRBV7-9 and TRBJ2-7, with 10 nucleotides matching TRBD2. Trimming removed 5 bases from V and 2 bases from J; junction bases left unmatched: 9. This CDR3 region has 16 residues. Germline V gives CDR1 SEHNR, CDR2 FQNEAQ (reference sequence). The CDR3 DNA sequence: TGTGCCAGCAGCCCCCGCCTCAGCGGGAGGGCCTACGAGCAGTACTTC. Its translation: CASSPRLSGRAYEQYF.

This clonotype was detected ten times or more. The rearrangement links TRBV12-3 or TRBV12-4 to TRBJ2-7; 7 bases match TRBD1. Unmatched junction bases numbered 5, after V lost 6 bases and J lost 0 bases. This CDR3 has 14 residues. The CDR3 sequence is CASRETGSSYEQYF. The DNA for the CDR3 is TGTGCCAGCAGGGAGACAGGGTCCTCCTACGAGCAGTACTTC.

The rearrangement joins TRBV7-9 to TRBJ2-6; perhaps TRBD1 as D (6 bases). The CDR3 is made up of 15 amino acids. The germline V gene encodes CDR1 SEHNR and CDR2 FQNEAQ (reference sequence). Trimming took off 6 bases at V and 2 bases at J, with 11 bases between the two ends. CDR3 sequence reads: CASRPRDTGANVLTF. The CDR3 nucleotides read TGTGCCAGCAGACCACGGGACACTGGGGCCAACGTCCTGACTTTC.

The V call is TRBV7-2, the J call TRBJ2-2, with D possibly matching TRBD2 (5 bases). Germline V gives CDR1 SGHTA, CDR2 FQGNSA. The germline V and J ends were trimmed by 7 bases and 5 bases, with 17 bases remaining between them. The CDR3 is 15 amino acids. Written as DNA, the CDR3 is TGTGCCAGCAACGACCGGGCCCCGGGAACCGGGGAGCTGTTTTTT. This sequence encodes CASNDRAPGTGELFF.

This clonotype was seen many times. The chain joins TRBV25-1 to TRBJ2-1; 7 bases are shared with TRBD1. The CDR3 runs 15 residues. V trimming: 1 base; J trimming: 4 bases; junction bases outside the gene matches: 4. Germline values: CDR1 MGHDK, CDR2 SYGVNS. The CDR3 sequence: CASSEWGQKYNEQFF. In nucleotides, the CDR3 is TGTGCCAGCAGTGAATGGGGACAGAAATACAATGAGCAGTTCTTC. The full variable domain, with the rest looked up from reference TRBV25-1 and TRBJ2-1, is EADIYQTPRYLVIGTGKKITLECSQTMGHDKMYWYQQDPGMELHLIHYSYGVNSTEKGDLSSESTVSRIRTEHFPLTLESARPSHTSQYLCASSEWGQKYNEQFFGPGTRLTVL.

In its sample, this clonotype was seen a few times. J is TRBJ1-5 and V is TRBV24-1, with 9 bases matching TRBD1. The junction had 5 bases not matched to a gene; V was cut back by 7 bases and J by 2 bases. The CDR3 is 15 residues long. Germline V gene lookup returns CDR1 KGHDR and CDR2 SFDVKD. CDR3 bases: TGTGCCACCAGATACAGGGGGCTGGGCAATCAGCCCCAGCATTTT. Protein: CATRYRGLGNQPQHF.

This clonotype appeared many times. The chain has TRBV24-1 and TRBJ2-1; tentative D call: TRBD1 (6 bases). CDR3 length equals 15 residues. Germline V gives CDR1 KGHDR, CDR2 SFDVKD. The V gene lost 4 bases and the J gene lost 2 bases, with 11 bases spanning the gap. The CDR3: CATSDTGTPYNEQFF. In DNA, the CDR3 is TGTGCCACCAGTGACACCGGGACACCCTACAATGAGCAGTTCTTC.

This clonotype has just a few counts. This chain links TRBV10-1 with TRBJ1-1, with 10 bases identical to TRBD1. This CDR3 is built from 15 residues. CDR1 and CDR2 from the germline V gene are WNHNN and SYGVQD (reference sequence). With 2 bases clipped from V and 1 base from J, the junction kept 1 base outside the gene matches. CDR3 nucleotide sequence: TGCGCCAGCAGTGAGAGGACAGGGGGGAACACTGAAGCTTTCTTT. Its translation is CASSERTGGNTEAFF.